These 32 T cell receptor beta chains were sequenced from one sample in a study of shared T cell receptors in the human thymus. Clones were read by immunoSEQ multiplex PCR, and TCRdb kept only the in-frame ones, dropping some. The table lists 540,000 or so clones, around three quarters of them singletons, with more than 0.01% in the top ten. This sample was shared with a second study, whose subject was human thymus T cells.

Material: thymocytes. These receptors were taken from a boy under two years old with a congenital heart defect.

The rearrangement links TRBV4-3 to TRBJ2-5; D uncertain. The CDR3 covers 14 residues. Germline V CDR1 and CDR2: LGHNA, YSLEER. Trimming stripped 0 bases from V and 8 bases from J, with 13 bases between. CDR3 amino acids: CASSQDDIKRTQYF. In DNA, the CDR3 is TGCGCCAGCAGCCAAGATGACATCAAGAGAACCCAGTACTTC.

This clone came up a few times. The chain has TRBV6-5 and TRBJ1-2, with TRBD1 as a possible D gene (5 bases). The CDR3 is 16 amino acids. CDR1 and CDR2 (germline): MNHEY, SVGAGI. The V end was cut by 2 bases, the J end by 3 bases, with 16 bases between. This chain's CDR3 is CASSYLPAGPYYGYTF. CDR3 in DNA: TGTGCCAGCAGTTACCTTCCCGCAGGGCCCTACTATGGCTACACCTTC.

The V call is TRBV5-1, the J call TRBJ2-3; TRBD1 aligns across 8 bases. V trimming: 0 bases; J trimming: 2 bases; junction bases outside the gene matches: 11. CDR1 is SGHRS and CDR2 is YFSETQ in the germline V gene. This CDR3 is 18 amino acids long. CDR3 amino acids: CASSLVLKDRAFTDTQYF. CDR3 DNA: TGCGCCAGCAGCTTGGTCCTCAAGGACAGGGCGTTCACAGATACGCAGTATTTT.

This clone has only one observation. The rearrangement uses TRBV27 and TRBJ1-2; 7 bases match TRBD1. Germline assignment: CDR1 MNHEY and CDR2 SMNVEV (reference sequence). J lost 4 bases, V lost 3 bases, and 5 bases had no gene match. The length of the CDR3 is 14 residues. CDR3 DNA sequence: TGTGCCAGCAGTTTCACAGGGGCTGTCTATGGCTACACCTTC. Residues: CASSFTGAVYGYTF.

This clone showed up just a few times. V and J are TRBV4-3 and TRBJ2-7; 9 bases are a match to TRBD2. With 0 bases clipped from V and 6 bases from J, the junction kept 15 bases outside the gene matches. The germline V gene has CDR1 LGHNA and CDR2 YSLEER. There are 18 residues in the CDR3. The CDR3 loop reads CASSQDWWWREGLGEQYF. The CDR3 DNA follows: TGCGCCAGCAGCCAAGACTGGTGGTGGCGGGAGGGCCTGGGCGAGCAGTACTTC.

The chain carries TRBV5-8 and TRBJ2-3, with D possibly being TRBD1 (6 bases). Trimming removed 0 bases at V and 1 base at J, with 18 bases between. Germline assignment: CDR1 SGHTS and CDR2 YDEGEE. The CDR3 spans 18 residues. The DNA of the CDR3 is TGTGCCAGCAGCTTGGCCGGTAGGGGGAGTCTCTGCACAGATACGCAGTATTTT. Protein sequence: CASSLAGRGSLCTDTQYF. Based on the CDR3 plus reference TRBV5-8 and TRBJ2-3, the full variable domain is EAGVTQSPTHLIKTRGQQATLRCSPISGHTSVYWYQQALGLGLQFLLWYDEGEERNRGNFPPRFSGRQFPNYSSELNVNALELEDSALYLCASSLAGRGSLCTDTQYFGPGTRLTVL.

The V and J genes are TRBV6-5 and TRBJ2-3, with D possibly being TRBD2 (6 bases). From germline, CDR1 is MNHEY and CDR2 SVGAGI. V lost 8 bases to trimming and J lost 4 bases, with 19 bases between them. This CDR3 has 15 residues. The CDR3 DNA reads TGTGCCAGCCGCTCGCGAGGGAGGATCGCAGATACGCAGTATTTT. It translates to CASRSRGRIADTQYF.

The V and J genes are TRBV28 and TRBJ2-4, with D possibly TRBD1 on 6 matching bases. The CDR3 loop spans 15 amino acids. Germline V gene sequence: CDR1 MDHEN, CDR2 SYDVKM. With 6 bases removed from V and 0 bases from J, the gap between germline ends came to 12 bases. CDR3 DNA: TGTGCCAGCAGAGCCCGGGACATAGCCAAAAACATTCAGTACTTC. This translates into CASRARDIAKNIQYF.

This chain's CDR3 is CASSPGRGDPSPLHF. CDR3 in DNA: TGTGCCAGCTCCCCAGGTCGGGGGGACCCATCACCCCTCCACTTT. V usage is TRBV18 and J usage is TRBJ1-6; D might be TRBD1 (5 bases). Germline V gene lookup returns CDR1 KGHSH and CDR2 LQKENI. V was shortened by 6 bases and J by 10 bases, with 19 bases between the two germline ends. There are 15 residues in the CDR3.

V usage is TRBV27 and J usage is TRBJ2-1; the D gene is possibly TRBD2 (7 bases). CDR1 MNHEY and CDR2 SMNVEV come from the germline V gene (reference sequence). V lost 6 bases to trimming and J lost 8 bases, with 17 bases between them. This CDR3 spans 14 amino acids. This CDR3 is CASSHRGAWDEQFF. Written as DNA, the CDR3 is TGTGCCAGCAGCCACCGGGGGGCCTGGGATGAGCAGTTCTTC.

The chain uses TRBV19 and TRBJ2-5, with 8 bases lining up with TRBD2. The CDR3 contains 15 residues. CDR1 and CDR2 from the germline V gene are LNHDA and SQIVND (reference sequence). V lost 3 bases, J lost 5 bases, and 8 bases stayed unmatched. CDR3 residues: CASSMRGRRGETQYF. The DNA of the CDR3 is TGTGCCAGTAGTATGCGCGGGAGGCGAGGCGAGACCCAGTACTTC.

The CDR3 nucleotides are TGCGCCAGCAGAGAAGCTAGCGGGAGGGGGAAGACCCAGTACTTC. This sequence encodes CASREASGRGKTQYF. The chain recombines TRBV5-1 with TRBJ2-5, with TRBD2 matching over 12 bases. This CDR3 has 15 amino acids. The J segment lost 6 bases and the V segment lost 5 bases, leaving 8 bases of the junction unmatched. Germline V CDR1 and CDR2: SGHRS, YFSETQ.

The genes are TRBV5-4 and TRBJ2-7, with 9 bases that match TRBD1. V lost 5 bases, J lost 4 bases, and 7 bases stayed unmatched. The CDR3 is 14 residues long. Germline V gives CDR1 SGHNT, CDR2 YYREEE (reference sequence). The CDR3 DNA reads TGTGCCAGCAGATCCGGACAGGGGAGGTACGAGCAGTACTTC. It yields the protein CASRSGQGRYEQYF.

This chain joins TRBV29-1 and TRBJ1-2, with 9 positions matching TRBD1. With V trimmed by 6 bases and J by 11 bases, 25 bases remained unmatched. The CDR3 is 17 amino acids. Germline V gene lookup returns CDR1 SQVTM and CDR2 ANQGSEA. The chain's CDR3 is CSVAPRGQGPSFPPYTF. The CDR3 region has the DNA TGCAGCGTGGCCCCCCGGGGACAGGGCCCATCTTTTCCCCCTTACACCTTC.

The J gene is TRBJ1-5, the V gene TRBV4-3; D is possibly TRBD1 (5 bases). V shed 4 bases and J shed 4 bases, with 20 bases lying between them. CDR3 length: 17 amino acids. Germline V gives CDR1 LGHNA, CDR2 YSLEER. DNA for the CDR3: TGCGCCAGCAGCCGTTGGGCAGGGCAGGGAAGTAATCAGCCCCAGCATTTT. It specifies CASSRWAGQGSNQPQHF.

The V call is TRBV4-3, the J call TRBJ2-7, with a possible D match to TRBD1 (6 bases). Trimming left V 0 bases short and J 5 bases short, with 14 bases between. The CDR3 sequence is 15 residues long. Germline values: CDR1 LGHNA, CDR2 YSLEER. CDR3 protein: CASSQDALGAHEQYF. Written as DNA, the CDR3 is TGCGCCAGCAGCCAAGATGCGTTGGGGGCGCACGAGCAGTACTTC.

This clone was found once. This rearrangement joins TRBV27 to TRBJ2-7; 7 positions agree with TRBD2. CDR3 length: 15 residues. In germline, CDR1 is MNHEY, CDR2 SMNVEV (reference sequence). With V trimmed by 8 bases and J by 2 bases, 12 bases remained unmatched. The CDR3 sequence: CASRLRSGMTYEQYF. The CDR3 DNA is TGTGCCAGCCGTCTTCGGAGCGGGATGACCTACGAGCAGTACTTC.

The V and J genes are TRBV30 and TRBJ1-3; possible D gene TRBD1, 5 bases. In germline, CDR1 is GTSNPN, CDR2 SVGIG (reference sequence). V dropped 6 bases and J dropped 7 bases, with 13 bases sitting between them. This CDR3 region has 12 residues. The CDR3 coding sequence is TGTGCCTGTCCGGGGGGGTCGAACACCATATATTTT. The encoded protein is CACPGGSNTIYF.

The J gene is TRBJ1-1, the V gene TRBV6-5, with 7 bases lining up with TRBD1. The CDR3 is 14 residues long. V lost 5 bases, J lost 0 bases, and 3 bases stayed unmatched. In germline, CDR1 is MNHEY, CDR2 SVGAGI. The DNA for the CDR3 is TGTGCCAGCAGTCCCAGGGGGGTGAACACTGAAGCTTTCTTT. This encodes CASSPRGVNTEAFF.

The chain joins TRBV7-3 to TRBJ1-1; the D gene is possibly TRBD1 (6 bases). From germline, CDR1 is SGHTA and CDR2 FQGTGA. V shed 4 bases and J shed 3 bases, with 18 bases lying between them. The CDR3 runs to 16 residues. The CDR3 sequence: CASSSQGRGIDTEAFF. The CDR3 nucleotides read TGTGCCAGCAGCTCCCAGGGGCGGGGGATCGACACTGAAGCTTTCTTT. Using reference TRBV7-3 and TRBJ1-1 for the parts outside the CDR3, the full variable domain is GAGVSQTPSNKVTEKGKYVELRCDPISGHTALYWYRQSLGQGPEFLIYFQGTGAADDSGLPNDRFFAVRPEGSVSTLKIQRTERGDSAVYLCASSSQGRGIDTEAFFGQGTRLTVV.

This clone showed up just a few times. The chain uses TRBV5-1 and TRBJ2-1, with TRBD2 identical over 12 bases. V lost 9 bases, J lost 8 bases, and 15 bases stayed unmatched. The CDR3 is made up of 16 amino acids. CDR1 SGHRS and CDR2 YFSETQ come from the germline V gene. The CDR3 nucleotides are TGCGCCAACATAATAATACGGACTAGCGGGAATCATGAGCAGTTCTTC. Protein product: CANIIIRTSGNHEQFF.

V usage is TRBV7-9 and J usage is TRBJ2-7; the match to TRBD2 covers 7 bases. Germline assignment: CDR1 SEHNR and CDR2 FQNEAQ (reference sequence). J gave up 3 bases and V 0 bases, and 11 bases lay outside the gene matches. The length of the CDR3 is 17 residues. Written as DNA, the CDR3 is TGTGCCAGCAGCTTAGCGCCACCGGCGGGAGATGTCTACGAGCAGTACTTC. This sequence encodes CASSLAPPAGDVYEQYF. Using reference TRBV7-9 and TRBJ2-7 for the parts outside the CDR3, the full variable domain is DTGVSQNPRHKITKRGQNVTFRCDPISEHNRLYWYRQTLGQGPEFLTYFQNEAQLEKSRLLSDRFSAERPKGSFSTLEIQRTEQGDSAMYLCASSLAPPAGDVYEQYFGPGTRLTVT.

This chain uses TRBV28 with TRBJ2-7; D perhaps matches TRBD2 (6 bases). The germline gives CDR1 MDHEN, CDR2 SYDVKM. Trimming removed 3 bases from V and 1 base from J, with 13 bases in between. CDR3 length: 15 amino acids. CDR3 in DNA: TGTGCCAGCAGTTTGAGGGCTAGCGCATCCTACGAGCAGTACTTC. Residues: CASSLRASASYEQYF. The full variable domain, with the rest looked up from reference TRBV28 and TRBJ2-7, is DVKVTQSSRYLVKRTGEKVFLECVQDMDHENMFWYRQDPGLGLRLIYFSYDVKMKEKGDIPEGYSVSREKKERFSLILESASTNQTSMYLCASSLRASASYEQYFGPGTRLTVT.

V and J are TRBV5-1 and TRBJ2-7, with 10 bases matching TRBD1. The length of the CDR3 is 15 residues. Germline lookup yields CDR1 SGHRS and CDR2 YFSETQ. The trim removed 4 bases at V and 5 bases at J, leaving 9 bases unmatched. The CDR3 region has the DNA TGCGCCAGCAGCCCCGGGACAGGGGTAATCAACGAGCAGTACTTC. It encodes CASSPGTGVINEQYF.

This chain uses TRBV19 with TRBJ2-1, with TRBD2 identical over 8 bases. Germline lookup yields CDR1 LNHDA and CDR2 SQIVND (reference sequence). V dropped 0 bases and J dropped 9; count of bases not matched to a gene: 10. The CDR3 is 16 residues long. The CDR3 sequence is CASSIDLAGVECEQFF. DNA of the CDR3: TGTGCCAGTAGTATAGACCTAGCGGGCGTGGAGTGTGAGCAGTTCTTC.

The chain couples TRBV30 to TRBJ2-5; TRBD2 agrees at 15 bases. Trimming at V came to 2 bases and at J to 1 base, leaving 5 bases not matched to a gene. This CDR3 comprises 17 residues. Germline V gene lookup returns CDR1 GTSNPN and CDR2 SVGIG (reference sequence). CDR3 sequence reads: CAWSRGTSGRLQETQYF. The CDR3 DNA reads TGTGCCTGGAGTAGGGGGACTAGCGGGAGGCTCCAAGAGACCCAGTACTTC.

The chain joins TRBV6-5 to TRBJ1-3; TRBD1 might be the D (5 bases). Trimming removed 0 bases at V and 3 bases at J, with 9 bases between. The CDR3 runs to 15 residues. Germline V gene sequence: CDR1 MNHEY, CDR2 SVGAGI. CDR3 protein: CASSYSWGGGNTIYF. The CDR3 DNA reads as TGTGCCAGCAGTTACTCTTGGGGCGGTGGAAACACCATATATTTT.

This sequence joins TRBV7-9 and TRBJ2-2; 10 bases agree with TRBD1. In germline, CDR1 is SEHNR, CDR2 FQNEAQ (reference sequence). V trimming: 5 bases; J trimming: 7 bases; junction bases outside the gene matches: 7. This CDR3 spans 15 amino acids. Here the CDR3 DNA reads TGTGCCAGCAGCATCCGGGACAGGGGCGGCGGGGAGCTGTTTTTT. Translating it yields CASSIRDRGGGELFF.

The CDR3 loop reads CASSPGQGDNEQFF. Written as DNA, the CDR3 is TGTGCCAGCAGCCCGGGACAGGGAGACAATGAGCAGTTCTTC. The chain links TRBV5-6 to TRBJ2-1; 9 bases map to TRBD1. V dropped 4 bases and J dropped 5; count of bases not matched to a gene: 4. The CDR3 is 14 residues long. Germline V gene lookup returns CDR1 SGHDT and CDR2 YYEEEE.

The chain carries TRBV5-1 and TRBJ2-1, with 10 bases that match TRBD1. Germline loops: CDR1 SGHRS, CDR2 YFSETQ. CDR3 length: 17 amino acids. Losses at the gene ends were 4 bases for V and 0 bases for J; bases not matched to a gene: 7. The CDR3, as DNA: TGCGCCAGCAGCCCCGGGACAGGGGCGAGCTCCTACAATGAGCAGTTCTTC. Translated: CASSPGTGASSYNEQFF.

The gene calls are TRBV19 and TRBJ1-5; 7 positions agree with TRBD1. Germline CDR1 LNHDA, CDR2 SQIVND (reference sequence). Trimming removed 5 bases from V and 0 bases from J; junction bases left unmatched: 4. The CDR3 runs 15 residues. CDR3 sequence (DNA): TGTGCCAGTAGTCGGACAGGATATAGCAATCAGCCCCAGCATTTT. The encoded protein is CASSRTGYSNQPQHF.

This clone turned up a few times. The V gene is TRBV7-6, the J gene TRBJ2-3, with D hard to call. This CDR3 region has 16 residues. V was pared by 5 bases and J by 0 bases, with 15 bases between. Germline lookup yields CDR1 SGHVS and CDR2 FNYEAQ. DNA of the CDR3: TGTGCCAGCAGCCCACGACTCCAGACTAGCACAGATACGCAGTATTTT. Amino acid sequence: CASSPRLQTSTDTQYF.